The sequence of this T cell receptor (beta chain) was determined in a study of blood T cell repertoires in COVID-19. In the study overall: Both acute and convalescent COVID-19 samples were obtained from the United States, Italy and Spain. T cells, B-cell-depleted T cells, or PBMCs provided the cDNA or gDNA that served as material.

In the original processing: Reference gene primer amplification in the assay estimated nucleated cell counts. Libraries were prepared by immunoSEQ multiplex PCR; TCRdb keeps only in-frame clonotypes and omits some of them. V and J calls and clone size are as listed in that table; D and trimming were resolved from the DNA. This table holds around 300,000 clones, approximately 90% found once. This clone showed up just a few times. Germline CDR1 MNHEY, CDR2 SMNVEV (reference sequence). This CDR3 spans 15 amino acids. Losses at the gene ends were 2 bases for V and 4 bases for J; bases not matched to a gene: 3.

Input material: peripheral blood. This chain links TRBV27 with TRBJ2-3; 10 bases line up with TRBD2. The origin of this receptor is a man aged 18 to 35 with active or convalescent COVID-19. The CDR3 loop is CASSLLAGVADTQYF. Here the CDR3 DNA reads TGTGCCAGCAGTTTACTAGCGGGAGTCGCAGATACGCAGTATTTT.